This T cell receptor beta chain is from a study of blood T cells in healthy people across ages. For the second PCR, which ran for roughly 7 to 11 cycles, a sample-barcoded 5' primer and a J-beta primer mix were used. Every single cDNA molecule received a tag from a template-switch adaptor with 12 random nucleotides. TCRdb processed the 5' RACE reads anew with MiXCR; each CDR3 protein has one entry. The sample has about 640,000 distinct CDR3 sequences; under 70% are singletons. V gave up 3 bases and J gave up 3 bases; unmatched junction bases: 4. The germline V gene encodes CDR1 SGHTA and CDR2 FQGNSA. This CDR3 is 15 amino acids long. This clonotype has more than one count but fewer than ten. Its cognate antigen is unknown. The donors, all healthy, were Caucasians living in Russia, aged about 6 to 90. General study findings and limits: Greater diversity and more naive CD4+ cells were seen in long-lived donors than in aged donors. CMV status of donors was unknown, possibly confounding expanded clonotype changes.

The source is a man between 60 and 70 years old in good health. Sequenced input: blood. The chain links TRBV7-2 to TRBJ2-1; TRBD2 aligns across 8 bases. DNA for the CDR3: TGTGCCAGCAGCTTGGGGCGGGGGGTCTACAATGAGCAGTTCTTC. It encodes CASSLGRGVYNEQFF. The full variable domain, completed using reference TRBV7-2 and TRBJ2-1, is GAGVSQSPSNKVTEKGKDVELRCDPISGHTALYWYRQSLGQGLEFLIYFQGNSAPDKSGLPSDRFSAERTGGSVSTLTIQRTQQEDSAVYLCASSLGRGVYNEQFFGPGTRLTVL.